These T cell receptor beta chains were read from a single sample in a study of tumor T cells in aggressive B-cell lymphoma. TCRdb keeps only in-frame clones here, not all; method: immunoSEQ multiplex PCR. Here the sample spans about 5,600 clones, over 65% being singletons. The specimen was tumor tissue. These receptor sequences come from an adult with diffuse large B cell lymphoma. Both conserved end residues are part of each CDR3. D genes are given only for firm matches. Clone size is stated in some rows and not others, as once, few, many or a class when expanded.

clone size: few; D gene: -; J gene: TRBJ2-3; V gene: TRBV6-5; CDR3 protein: CASIDLTDTQYF; CDR3 DNA: TGTGCCAGCATCGACTTAACAGATACGCAGTATTTT
clone size: -; D gene: -; J gene: TRBJ2-7; V gene: TRBV7-3; CDR3 protein: CANSSDGNSYEQYF; CDR3 DNA: TGTGCCAACAGCTCCGATGGCAACTCCTACGAGCAGTACTTC
clone size: -; D gene: TRBD2; J gene: TRBJ2-1; V gene: TRBV7-9; CDR3 protein: CASSLEAGGEQFF; CDR3 DNA: TGTGCCAGCAGCTTAGAGGCGGGGGGAGAGCAGTTCTTC
clone size: -; D gene: -; J gene: TRBJ1-2; V gene: TRBV2; CDR3 protein: CVSSEVPNPGGGYTF; CDR3 DNA: TGTGTCAGCAGTGAGGTTCCCAACCCCGGTGGTGGCTACACCTTC
clone size: -; D gene: -; J gene: TRBJ1-2; V gene: TRBV9; CDR3 protein: CASSVDGNYGYTF; CDR3 DNA: TGTGCCAGCAGCGTAGACGGGAACTATGGCTACACCTTC
clone size: -; D gene: -; J gene: TRBJ1-5; V gene: TRBV6-5; CDR3 protein: CASSLNGDSNQPQHF; CDR3 DNA: TGTGCCAGCAGTTTAAACGGGGATAGCAATCAGCCCCAGCATTTT
clone size: few; D gene: -; J gene: TRBJ2-5; V gene: TRBV10-3; CDR3 protein: CAIRGPGQETQYF; CDR3 DNA: TGTGCCATCAGGGGGCCAGGGCAAGAGACCCAGTACTTC
clone size: -; D gene: -; J gene: TRBJ2-1; V gene: TRBV29-1; CDR3 protein: CNVESEAVSYNEQFF; CDR3 DNA: TGCAACGTTGAATCGGAAGCGGTCTCCTACAATGAGCAGTTCTTC
clone size: -; D gene: -; J gene: TRBJ1-5; V gene: TRBV11-2; CDR3 protein: CASSLQGSNQPQHF; CDR3 DNA: TGTGCCAGCAGCTTACAGGGTAGCAATCAGCCCCAGCATTTT
clone size: -; D gene: TRBD1; J gene: TRBJ1-2; V gene: TRBV7-2; CDR3 protein: CASSSLQGAGYGYTF; CDR3 DNA: TGTGCCAGCAGTTCTCTTCAGGGGGCGGGCTATGGCTACACCTTC
clone size: -; D gene: -; J gene: TRBJ1-5; V gene: TRBV10-3; CDR3 protein: CAISEGAAGNQPQHF; CDR3 DNA: TGTGCCATCAGTGAGGGGGCAGCAGGCAATCAGCCCCAGCATTTT
clone size: -; D gene: -; J gene: TRBJ2-5; V gene: TRBV28; CDR3 protein: CASSYGVQDQETQYF; CDR3 DNA: TGTGCCAGCAGTTACGGGGTCCAGGACCAAGAGACCCAGTACTTC
clone size: once; D gene: TRBD1; J gene: TRBJ1-5; V gene: TRBV27; CDR3 protein: CASSRDRAQNQPQHF; CDR3 DNA: TGTGCCAGCAGCCGGGACAGGGCCCAAAATCAGCCCCAGCATTTT
clone size: -; D gene: -; J gene: TRBJ1-1; V gene: TRBV6-5; CDR3 protein: CASSRPWGQNTEAFF; CDR3 DNA: TGTGCCAGCAGTCGTCCATGGGGGCAGAACACTGAAGCTTTCTTT
clone size: -; D gene: -; J gene: TRBJ1-1; V gene: TRBV30; CDR3 protein: CAWIGGALGSFF; CDR3 DNA: TGTGCCTGGATCGGAGGGGCGCTCGGGTCTTTCTTT
clone size: -; D gene: -; J gene: TRBJ2-5; V gene: TRBV4-2; CDR3 protein: CASSGSQLGEETQYF; CDR3 DNA: TGTGCCTCCTCCGGGTCTCAGTTAGGGGAAGAGACCCAGTACTTC
clone size: few; D gene: -; J gene: TRBJ1-2; V gene: TRBV2; CDR3 protein: CASSEVPNPGGGYTF; CDR3 DNA: TGTGCCAGCAGTGAGGTTCCCAACCCCGGTGGTGGCTACACCTTC
clone size: -; D gene: -; J gene: TRBJ2-1; V gene: TRBV10-3; CDR3 protein: CAITELENSNEQFF; CDR3 DNA: TGTGCCATCACTGAACTAGAAAATTCGAATGAGCAGTTCTTC
clone size: -; D gene: TRBD1; J gene: TRBJ2-7; V gene: TRBV27; CDR3 protein: CASSPTGALYEQYF; CDR3 DNA: TGTGCCAGCAGCCCAACAGGGGCTCTCTACGAGCAGTACTTC
clone size: -; D gene: TRBD1; J gene: TRBJ1-2; V gene: TRBV27; CDR3 protein: CASSTDRVGGYTF; CDR3 DNA: TGTGCCAGCAGTACCGACAGGGTAGGCGGCTACACCTTC
clone size: -; D gene: TRBD2; J gene: TRBJ2-4; V gene: TRBV4-3; CDR3 protein: CASSQEASGGNIQYF; CDR3 DNA: TGCGCCAGCAGCCAAGAGGCTAGCGGTGGAAACATTCAGTACTTC
clone size: -; D gene: -; J gene: TRBJ2-5; V gene: TRBV5-1; CDR3 protein: CASSLAGVREQYF; CDR3 DNA: TGCGCCAGCAGCTTGGCTGGGGTTCGGGAGCAGTACTTC
clone size: large; D gene: TRBD1; J gene: TRBJ1-1; V gene: TRBV5-1; CDR3 protein: CASSLGDRELELAEAFF; CDR3 DNA: TGCGCCAGCAGCTTAGGGGACAGGGAGTTGGAACTCGCTGAAGCTTTCTTT
clone size: -; D gene: -; J gene: TRBJ2-2; V gene: TRBV4-3; CDR3 protein: CASSHVTGIDAGELFF; CDR3 DNA: TGCGCCAGCAGCCACGTTACAGGGATCGACGCCGGGGAGCTGTTTTTT
clone size: once; D gene: -; J gene: TRBJ1-1; V gene: TRBV19; CDR3 protein: CASSIGGLMNTEAFF; CDR3 DNA: TGTGCCAGTAGTATTGGCGGTCTCATGAACACTGAAGCTTTCTTT
clone size: -; D gene: -; J gene: TRBJ2-5; V gene: TRBV14; CDR3 protein: CASSRTVPYQETQYF; CDR3 DNA: TGTGCCAGCAGCCGGACAGTTCCGTACCAAGAGACCCAGTACTTC
clone size: -; D gene: -; J gene: TRBJ1-5; V gene: TRBV23-1; CDR3 protein: CASSPILRRFNQPQHF; CDR3 DNA: TGCGCCAGCAGTCCCATCCTTCGGCGGTTCAATCAGCCCCAGCATTTT
clone size: -; D gene: TRBD1; J gene: TRBJ2-4; V gene: TRBV30; CDR3 protein: CAWSVRGLAKNIQYF; CDR3 DNA: TGTGCCTGGAGTGTAAGGGGGCTAGCCAAAAACATTCAGTACTTC
clone size: once; D gene: -; J gene: TRBJ1-5; V gene: TRBV29-1; CDR3 protein: CSMVASNQPQHF; CDR3 DNA: TGCAGCATGGTAGCCAGCAATCAGCCCCAGCATTTT
clone size: -; D gene: TRBD1; J gene: TRBJ1-3; V gene: TRBV7-2; CDR3 protein: CASSQQGGSGNTIYF; CDR3 DNA: TGTGCCAGCAGCCAACAGGGGGGCTCTGGAAACACCATATATTTT
clone size: -; D gene: -; J gene: TRBJ2-7; V gene: TRBV5-5; CDR3 protein: CASSGGSSYEQYF; CDR3 DNA: TGTGCCAGCAGTGGGGGGAGCTCCTACGAGCAGTACTTC
clone size: -; D gene: -; J gene: TRBJ2-3; V gene: TRBV7-9; CDR3 protein: CASRWEYGQNTDTQYF; CDR3 DNA: TGTGCCAGCCGGTGGGAGTACGGACAGAACACAGATACGCAGTATTTT
clone size: -; D gene: -; J gene: TRBJ2-7; V gene: TRBV20-1; CDR3 protein: CSASSYEQYF; CDR3 DNA: TGCAGTGCTAGTTCATACGAGCAGTACTTC
clone size: -; D gene: -; J gene: TRBJ2-2; V gene: TRBV6-1; CDR3 protein: CASTILPSTGELFF; CDR3 DNA: TGTGCCAGCACCATCCTTCCTAGCACCGGGGAGCTGTTTTTT
clone size: -; D gene: -; J gene: TRBJ2-2; V gene: TRBV7-3; CDR3 protein: CASSSGTSNTGELFF; CDR3 DNA: TGTGCCAGCAGCTCCGGGACATCTAACACCGGGGAGCTGTTTTTT
clone size: few; D gene: -; J gene: TRBJ2-2; V gene: TRBV11-3; CDR3 protein: CASSLARANTGELFF; CDR3 DNA: TGTGCCAGCAGCTTAGCCAGGGCGAACACCGGGGAGCTGTTTTTT
clone size: -; D gene: -; J gene: TRBJ2-7; V gene: TRBV14; CDR3 protein: CASSPQVLGYEQYF; CDR3 DNA: TGTGCCAGCAGCCCACAGGTTCTTGGCTACGAGCAGTACTTC
clone size: few; D gene: TRBD2; J gene: TRBJ2-5; V gene: TRBV4-2; CDR3 protein: CASSQDLAGGGETQYF; CDR3 DNA: TGTGCCAGCAGCCAAGATCTAGCGGGAGGTGGGGAGACCCAGTACTTC
clone size: -; D gene: -; J gene: TRBJ1-2; V gene: TRBV29-1; CDR3 protein: CSVSQGRNYGYTF; CDR3 DNA: TGCAGCGTTTCCCAGGGTCGTAACTATGGCTACACCTTC
clone size: few; D gene: TRBD2; J gene: TRBJ2-3; V gene: TRBV4-1; CDR3 protein: CASSPTRGSGDTDTQYF; CDR3 DNA: TGCGCCAGCAGCCCGACCCGGGGTAGCGGGGACACAGATACGCAGTATTTT
clone size: -; D gene: TRBD1; J gene: TRBJ2-7; V gene: TRBV7-9; CDR3 protein: CASSPRDRGNEQYF; CDR3 DNA: TGTGCCAGCAGCCCCCGGGACAGGGGAAACGAGCAGTACTTC
clone size: -; D gene: TRBD1; J gene: TRBJ2-2; V gene: TRBV28; CDR3 protein: CASRGQWNTGELFF; CDR3 DNA: TGTGCCAGCAGGGGACAGTGGAACACCGGGGAGCTGTTTTTT
clone size: -; D gene: -; J gene: TRBJ2-7; V gene: TRBV4-3; CDR3 protein: CASSQYEQGSYEQYF; CDR3 DNA: TGCGCCAGCAGCCAATACGAGCAGGGGTCCTACGAGCAGTACTTC
clone size: few; D gene: -; J gene: TRBJ1-4; V gene: TRBV6-5; CDR3 protein: CASSWAGNEKLFF; CDR3 DNA: TGTGCCAGCTCCTGGGCGGGGAATGAAAAACTGTTTTTT
clone size: few; D gene: TRBD2; J gene: TRBJ2-2; V gene: TRBV27; CDR3 protein: CASSGPGLAAGELFF; CDR3 DNA: TGTGCCAGCAGTGGACCGGGACTAGCGGCCGGGGAGCTGTTTTTT
clone size: -; D gene: -; J gene: TRBJ1-5; V gene: TRBV13; CDR3 protein: CASSSRQINQPQHF; CDR3 DNA: TGTGCCAGCAGCTCCAGACAGATCAATCAGCCCCAGCATTTT
clone size: -; D gene: -; J gene: TRBJ2-6; V gene: TRBV4-3; CDR3 protein: CASSQGDAGRSGANVLTF; CDR3 DNA: TGCGCCAGCAGCCAAGGGGACGCCGGGAGATCTGGGGCCAACGTCCTGACTTTC
clone size: -; D gene: -; J gene: TRBJ1-2; V gene: TRBV18; CDR3 protein: CASSPEQGRGYTF; CDR3 DNA: TGTGCCAGCTCACCAGAACAGGGTCGGGGCTACACCTTC
clone size: -; D gene: -; J gene: TRBJ2-7; V gene: TRBV28; CDR3 protein: CASSSRISYEQYF; CDR3 DNA: TGTGCCAGCAGTTCTAGGATCTCCTACGAGCAGTACTTC
clone size: -; D gene: TRBD1; J gene: TRBJ2-7; V gene: TRBV28; CDR3 protein: CASSPADRAYEQYF; CDR3 DNA: TGTGCCAGCAGTCCGGCCGACAGGGCCTACGAGCAGTACTTC
clone size: -; D gene: TRBD1; J gene: TRBJ2-7; V gene: TRBV28; CDR3 protein: CASSQDRLSYEQYF; CDR3 DNA: TGTGCCAGCAGTCAGGACAGGCTCTCCTACGAGCAGTACTTC
clone size: -; D gene: -; J gene: TRBJ2-1; V gene: TRBV15; CDR3 protein: CATSRSSDEQFF; CDR3 DNA: TGTGCCACCAGCAGATCGTCGGATGAGCAGTTCTTC
clone size: -; D gene: -; J gene: TRBJ1-6; V gene: TRBV4-1; CDR3 protein: CASSQEWSNYNSPLHF; CDR3 DNA: TGCGCCAGCAGCCAAGAGTGGTCTAACTATAATTCACCCCTCCACTTT